This is a list of T cell receptor beta chains from one sample in a study of PD-1 blockade in classical Hodgkin lymphoma. Using immunoSEQ multiplex PCR, the repertoire was profiled, and TCRdb retains in-frame clones only, with some absent. This repertoire shows fewer than 55,000 clones, about nine tenths found once; its top ten account for over 8%. The specimen comprised peripheral blood mononuclear cells (PBMCs), sampled at baseline. The receptors here all came from a human donor with classical Hodgkin lymphoma. Each CDR3 is given with its conserved first and last residue. D genes are given only for firm matches. Clone sizes are given selectively: once, few, many, or a class where the clone is expanded.

v_gene: TRBV19
abundance: -
d_gene: TRBD2
j_gene: TRBJ2-5
CDR3aa: CASSIGLAAPRETQYF
CDR3nt: TGTGCCAGTAGTATCGGTCTAGCGGCCCCTCGGGAGACCCAGTACTTC

v_gene: TRBV6-1
abundance: -
d_gene: -
j_gene: TRBJ1-1
CDR3aa: CASSENGGTAEAFF
CDR3nt: TGTGCCAGCAGTGAGAACGGGGGAACGGCTGAAGCTTTCTTT

v_gene: TRBV7-2
abundance: -
d_gene: -
j_gene: TRBJ1-2
CDR3aa: CASSPPRQANYGYTF
CDR3nt: TGTGCCAGCAGCCCACCCAGACAGGCTAACTATGGCTACACCTTC

v_gene: TRBV9
abundance: -
d_gene: -
j_gene: TRBJ2-7
CDR3aa: CASSVGGDYEQYF
CDR3nt: TGTGCCAGCAGCGTAGGAGGGGACTACGAGCAGTACTTC

v_gene: TRBV29-1
abundance: -
d_gene: TRBD2
j_gene: TRBJ2-5
CDR3aa: CSVETRVAGGAETQYF
CDR3nt: TGCAGCGTTGAAACGAGGGTAGCGGGAGGGGCCGAGACCCAGTACTTC

v_gene: TRBV29-1
abundance: -
d_gene: -
j_gene: TRBJ1-1
CDR3aa: CSVTPSGFTEAFF
CDR3nt: TGCAGCGTTACCCCCTCCGGGTTCACTGAAGCTTTCTTT

v_gene: TRBV19
abundance: -
d_gene: TRBD2
j_gene: TRBJ2-1
CDR3aa: CASSISASGVLSAYNEQFF
CDR3nt: TGTGCCAGTAGTATATCGGCTAGCGGGGTTCTTTCCGCCTACAATGAGCAGTTCTTC

v_gene: TRBV5-5
abundance: -
d_gene: -
j_gene: TRBJ2-2
CDR3aa: CASSLITGNTGELFF
CDR3nt: TGTGCCAGCAGCTTGATTACGGGGAACACCGGGGAGCTGTTTTTT

v_gene: TRBV25-1
abundance: -
d_gene: -
j_gene: TRBJ2-3
CDR3aa: CATLSEFTDTQYF
CDR3nt: TGTGCAACCCTGTCGGAGTTCACAGATACGCAGTATTTT

v_gene: TRBV4-3
abundance: -
d_gene: -
j_gene: TRBJ1-3
CDR3aa: CASSFGLGNTIYF
CDR3nt: TGCGCCAGCAGCTTCGGGTTGGGAAACACCATATATTTT

v_gene: TRBV5-1
abundance: -
d_gene: TRBD2
j_gene: TRBJ2-5
CDR3aa: CASSLASGSLGTQYF
CDR3nt: TGCGCCAGCAGCTTGGCCAGCGGGAGTCTGGGGACCCAGTACTTC

v_gene: TRBV2
abundance: once
d_gene: TRBD2
j_gene: TRBJ2-5
CDR3aa: CASSDAGTSGIQETQYF
CDR3nt: TGTGCCAGCAGTGATGCCGGGACTAGCGGAATCCAAGAGACCCAGTACTTC

v_gene: TRBV9
abundance: -
d_gene: TRBD1
j_gene: TRBJ2-7
CDR3aa: CASSRTGGYSYEQYF
CDR3nt: TGTGCCAGCAGCCGGACAGGGGGCTACTCCTACGAGCAGTACTTC

v_gene: TRBV28
abundance: -
d_gene: -
j_gene: TRBJ2-6
CDR3aa: CASSLGGSSSGANVLTF
CDR3nt: TGTGCCAGCAGTTTAGGGGGCAGCAGCTCTGGGGCCAACGTCCTGACTTTC